A single sample is the source of the 30 T cell receptor beta chains below, sequenced in a study of siplizumab effects on memory and regulatory T cells. Assay: immunoSEQ multiplex PCR; the TCRdb copy retains only in-frame clones and omits some. The sample holds 55,000 to 70,000 clones; 85% to 95% are singletons and the top ten take around 40%. Sequencing was carried out using CD8+ T cells sorted from blood. The source is a human donor in good health.

The CDR3 DNA is TGTGCCAGCAGCGCCGGGACTAGCGGACCCCTGAGGCAGTACTTC. Translation: CASSAGTSGPLRQYF. The V and J genes are TRBV9 and TRBJ2-7; 11 bases match TRBD2. Trimming took 3 bases from V and 9 from J; bases not matched to a gene: 11. The germline V gene has CDR1 SGDLS and CDR2 YYNGEE. The CDR3 runs to 15 residues.

V gene TRBV23-1 combines with J gene TRBJ1-4, with D possibly being TRBD1 (6 bases). TRBV23-1 is treated as an ORF (open reading frame) with a function not yet certain. Trimming stripped 3 bases from V and 11 bases from J, with 22 bases between. The CDR3 runs to 16 residues. Here the CDR3 reads CASSHGYRAKMRKLFF. The CDR3 region has the DNA TGCGCCAGCAGTCATGGGTACAGGGCTAAAATGAGGAAACTGTTTTTT.

The chain is built from TRBV6-5 and TRBJ2-7; 7 bases agree with TRBD1. Germline CDR1 MNHEY, CDR2 SVGAGI. This CDR3 spans 13 amino acids. V dropped 6 bases and J dropped 1; count of bases not matched to a gene: 3. This CDR3 is CASRPGQSYEQYF. The CDR3 DNA reads TGTGCCAGCAGGCCGGGACAGTCCTACGAGCAGTACTTC.

CDR3 sequence reads: CASSEGSLYGYTF. CDR3 nucleotides: TGTGCCAGCAGTGAGGGCAGCCTCTATGGCTACACCTTC. The chain has TRBV6-1 and TRBJ1-2; D unclear. Trimming stripped 3 bases from V and 4 bases from J, with 9 bases between. The CDR3 is 13 amino acids. In germline, CDR1 is MNHNS, CDR2 SASEGT.

The V gene is TRBV9, the J gene TRBJ2-1; 12 bases align to TRBD2. The CDR3 extends over 14 amino acids. CDR1 SGDLS and CDR2 YYNGEE come from the germline V gene. With V trimmed by 3 bases and J by 7 bases, 2 bases remained unmatched. For the CDR3, the DNA is TGTGCCAGCAGCGACGGACTAGCGGGAAATGAGCAGTTCTTC. It translates to CASSDGLAGNEQFF.

This clone was found once. This chain joins TRBV14 and TRBJ2-7; TRBD2 is a possible D gene (6 bases). Germline V gene sequence: CDR1 SGHDN, CDR2 FVKESK. Trimming removed 3 bases at V and 6 bases at J, with 21 bases between. The CDR3 is 16 amino acids. CDR3 region: CASSQFPQRVPLEQYF. The CDR3, as DNA: TGTGCCAGCAGCCAGTTTCCCCAGCGGGTGCCTCTCGAGCAGTACTTC. The complete variable domain, with remaining parts taken from reference TRBV14 and TRBJ2-7, reads EAGVTQFPSHSVIEKGQTVTLRCDPISGHDNLYWYRRVMGKEIKFLLHFVKESKQDESGMPNNRFLAERTGGTYSTLKVQPAELEDSGVYFCASSQFPQRVPLEQYFGPGTRLTVT.

This chain uses TRBV18 with TRBJ2-3; 8 bases map to TRBD2. There are 17 residues in the CDR3. Trimming at V came to 6 bases and at J to 2 bases, leaving 13 bases not matched to a gene. Germline CDR1 reads KGHSH; CDR2 reads LQKENI. The chain's CDR3 is CASSPSDSGTDTDTQYF. The CDR3 DNA is TGTGCCAGCTCCCCTTCGGATAGCGGGACCGACACAGATACGCAGTATTTT.

J is TRBJ2-1 and V is TRBV4-1; D gene unclear. The germline V gene encodes CDR1 MGHRA and CDR2 YSYEKL. CDR3 length: 14 residues. The V gene lost 2 bases and the J gene lost 9 bases, with 14 bases spanning the gap. The CDR3 sequence: CASSQTNGPGEQFF. As DNA, the CDR3 is TGCGCCAGCAGCCAAACCAATGGACCGGGTGAGCAGTTCTTC.

This sequence joins TRBV4-1 and TRBJ1-1, with D unresolved. The CDR3 contains 13 residues. V was trimmed by 4 bases and J by 4 bases, leaving 10 bases between them. CDR1 and CDR2 from the germline V gene are MGHRA and YSYEKL. The CDR3 reads CASSPEEGTEAFF. The CDR3 DNA follows: TGCGCCAGCAGCCCAGAGGAGGGCACTGAAGCTTTCTTT.

This rearrangement joins TRBV11-3 to TRBJ2-3; D gene uncertain. Germline values: CDR1 SGHNT, CDR2 YENEEA. Trimming took off 6 bases at V and 0 bases at J, with 7 bases between the two ends. CDR3 length equals 13 residues. This chain's CDR3 is CASSSPSTDTQYF. The CDR3 nucleotides read TGTGCCAGCAGTTCACCCAGCACAGATACGCAGTATTTT.

This chain's CDR3 is CASSVDQFTGNTIYF. The CDR3 region has the DNA TGTGCCAGCAGCGTAGATCAGTTTACTGGAAACACCATATATTTT. This rearrangement joins TRBV9 to TRBJ1-3, with D unresolved. V was cut by 0 bases and J by 2 bases, with 9 bases left in between. This CDR3 has 15 amino acids. Germline V lookup: CDR1 SGDLS, CDR2 YYNGEE.

The rearrangement joins TRBV12-5 to TRBJ2-7; D is undetermined. With 0 bases removed from V and 5 bases from J, the gap between germline ends came to 5 bases. Per the germline V gene, CDR1 is LGHNT and CDR2 is FRNRAP. CDR3 length: 12 amino acids. The CDR3 sequence: CASGLVLNEQYF. CDR3 in DNA: TGTGCTAGTGGTTTGGTTCTCAACGAGCAGTACTTC.

V is TRBV29-1 and J is TRBJ1-2; tentatively, D is TRBD1 (5 bases). Germline CDR1 reads SQVTM; CDR2 reads ANQGSEA. The ends were cut back, 5 bases at V and 2 bases at J, with 12 bases in the middle. The CDR3 length is 13 residues. CDR3 nucleotides: TGCAGCGTTCCATCTGACAGCAACTATGGCTACACCTTC. Its protein is CSVPSDSNYGYTF. Together with reference TRBV29-1 and TRBJ1-2, the CDR3 gives the full variable domain: SAVISQKPSRDICQRGTSLTIQCQVDSQVTMMFWYRQQPGQSLTLIATANQGSEATYESGFVIDKFPISRPNLTFSTLTVSNMSPEDSSIYLCSVPSDSNYGYTFGSGTRLTVV.

V gene TRBV20-1 combines with J gene TRBJ2-4; D is uncertain. Germline CDR1 reads DFQATT; CDR2 reads SNEGSKA (reference sequence). The CDR3 is 11 residues long. V lost 6 bases, J lost 5 bases, and 8 bases lay in between. CDR3 residues: CSAPSQNIQYF. For the CDR3, the DNA is TGCAGTGCCCCCTCGCAAAACATTCAGTACTTC.

The V call is TRBV19, the J call TRBJ1-3; TRBD1 aligns across 9 bases. CDR3 length: 20 residues. V lost 4 bases to trimming and J lost 3 bases; unmatched junction nucleotides: 19. Germline CDR1 LNHDA, CDR2 SQIVND (reference sequence). DNA for the CDR3: TGTGCCAGTAGTAAATATAGGGAAACCGGGACAGGGCTCCTTGGAAACACCATATATTTT. Amino acid sequence: CASSKYRETGTGLLGNTIYF.

The J gene is TRBJ2-1, the V gene TRBV21-1; whether TRBD2, the table's D call, matches the DNA was not checked. TRBV21-1 is tagged as a pseudogene. CDR3 length: 15 residues. Here the CDR3 reads CASSNNGFAINEQFF. The CDR3 bases are TGTGCCAGCAGCAATAACGGTTTCGCTATCAATGAGCAGTTCTTC.

The sample holds one count of this clone. The rearrangement links TRBV6-5 to TRBJ2-7; D possibly uses TRBD1 or TRBD2 (5 bases each). Germline CDR1 is MNHEY and CDR2 is SVGAGI. This CDR3 spans 14 amino acids. V was pared by 2 bases and J by 1 base, with 9 bases between. CDR3 sequence reads: CASSYGDGSYEQYF. The DNA of the CDR3 is TGTGCCAGCAGTTACGGGGACGGATCCTACGAGCAGTACTTC.

The chain has TRBV7-2 and TRBJ1-4; 7 bases fit TRBD1. V shed 1 base and J 3 bases; nucleotides not matched to a gene: 2. CDR1 and CDR2 (germline): SGHTA, FQGNSA. The length of the CDR3 is 15 residues. CDR3 coding DNA: TGTGCCAGCAGCTTAGTTGGGACAGCTAATGAAAAACTGTTTTTT. Protein: CASSLVGTANEKLFF.

V gene TRBV29-1 combines with J gene TRBJ1-3; D gene unclear. V was shortened by 4 bases and J by 2 bases, with 9 bases between the two germline ends. The CDR3 contains 13 residues. Looked up from germline, CDR1 is SQVTM and CDR2 is ANQGSEA. The CDR3 spells CSVVRGPGNTIYF. CDR3 nucleotides: TGCAGCGTTGTCCGAGGGCCTGGAAACACCATATATTTT.

V is TRBV9 and J is TRBJ2-7; 11 bases agree with TRBD2. V lost 0 bases, J lost 5 bases, and 4 bases stayed unmatched. Germline V gives CDR1 SGDLS, CDR2 YYNGEE. CDR3 size: 15 residues. In nucleotides, the CDR3 is TGTGCCAGCAGCGTAGAACTAGCGGGAGTAAACGAGCAGTACTTC. It specifies CASSVELAGVNEQYF.

V usage is TRBV7-9 and J usage is TRBJ1-1; TRBD1 matches 7 bases. The CDR3 runs to 14 residues. V shed 5 bases, J shed 3 bases, and the junction held 6 bases outside the gene matches. Germline V CDR1 and CDR2: SEHNR, FQNEAQ (reference sequence). Here the CDR3 DNA reads TGTGCCAGCAGCGCCTGGGACAGAGACACTGAAGCTTTCTTT. It yields the protein CASSAWDRDTEAFF.

This clone was seen a handful of times. The chain employs TRBV25-1 and TRBJ2-7, with unresolved D. Germline assignment: CDR1 MGHDK and CDR2 SYGVNS. The V gene lost 2 bases and the J gene lost 5 bases, with 7 bases spanning the gap. This CDR3 contains 12 residues. The CDR3 nucleotides read TGTGCCAGCAGTGAACCTGGGGACGAGCAGTACTTC. This translates into CASSEPGDEQYF.

This chain uses TRBV30 with TRBJ2-7; 8 bases are shared with TRBD2. The trim removed 1 base at V and 5 bases at J, leaving 7 bases unmatched. There are 14 residues in the CDR3. Looked up from germline, CDR1 is GTSNPN and CDR2 is SVGIG (reference sequence). The CDR3 spells CAWSGAGASHEQYF. The DNA of the CDR3 is TGTGCCTGGAGTGGAGCGGGAGCCTCTCACGAGCAGTACTTC.

The rearrangement joins TRBV4-1 to TRBJ2-5; D not certain. The CDR3 contains 15 residues. V lost 3 bases, J lost 4 bases, and 15 bases lay in between. The V gene's germline CDR1 is MGHRA and CDR2 YSYEKL. Here the CDR3 reads CASSHRTGPGETQYF. Here the CDR3 DNA reads TGCGCCAGCAGCCACAGGACCGGGCCGGGAGAGACCCAGTACTTC.

This clone was detected once. The rearrangement joins TRBV7-2 to TRBJ2-5; no clear D. Trimming stripped 4 bases from V and 5 bases from J, with 2 bases between. Germline V gene data show CDR1 as SGHTA and CDR2 as FQGNSA. The CDR3 extends over 10 amino acids. CDR3 in amino acids: CASSSETQYF. In DNA form, the CDR3 reads TGTGCCAGCAGCTCGGAGACCCAGTACTTC.

V is TRBV6-1 and J is TRBJ1-1; D uncertain. The CDR3 sequence is 15 residues long. V shed 3 bases and J shed 0 bases, with 11 bases lying between them. From germline, CDR1 is MNHNS and CDR2 SASEGT. The CDR3 sequence: CASSDGVGMNTEAFF. Here the CDR3 DNA reads TGTGCCAGCAGTGATGGGGTCGGAATGAACACTGAAGCTTTCTTT.

The genes are TRBV30 and TRBJ1-5, with D perhaps matching TRBD1 (5 bases). V was cut by 0 bases and J by 7 bases, with 10 bases left in between. CDR1 is GTSNPN and CDR2 is SVGIG in the germline V gene (reference sequence). The CDR3 loop spans 13 amino acids. CDR3 amino acids: CAWSVGDEQPQHF. The CDR3 DNA reads as TGTGCCTGGAGTGTGGGGGACGAACAGCCCCAGCATTTT.

The chain links TRBV5-4 to TRBJ2-1; unclear D gene. Germline loops: CDR1 SGHNT, CDR2 YYREEE (reference sequence). With 0 bases removed from V and 6 bases from J, the gap between germline ends came to 1 base. This CDR3 has 11 residues. The CDR3 here is CASSLGNEQFF. The CDR3 DNA reads TGTGCCAGCAGCTTGGGCAATGAGCAGTTCTTC.

This chain uses TRBV9 with TRBJ2-3; 12 bases align to TRBD1. The germline V gene has CDR1 SGDLS and CDR2 YYNGEE. There are 16 residues in the CDR3. Losses at the gene ends were 4 bases for V and 5 bases for J; bases not matched to a gene: 8. CDR3 sequence (DNA): TGTGCCAGCAGCCCCGGGGACAGGGGGCTGGGAGATACGCAGTATTTT. Residues: CASSPGDRGLGDTQYF.

The chain is built from TRBV29-1 and TRBJ2-5, with 11 positions matching TRBD2. CDR1 is SQVTM, CDR2 ANQGSEA, per germline. This CDR3 has 17 residues. The ends lost 3 bases at V and 1 base at J; junction bases unmatched: 10. The CDR3 coding sequence is TGCAGCGTTGATCTCGAGGGACTAGCGGAACCCCAAGAGACCCAGTACTTC. Translating it yields CSVDLEGLAEPQETQYF.